The 27 T cell receptor beta chains below come from one sample, sequenced in a study of Graves' ophthalmopathy and Graves' hyperthyroidism. RNA transcripts served as template for amplifying TCR beta CDR3 sequences. Second-round multiplex PCR came after first-round RT-PCR with HTBI primers. TCRdb re-called the multiplex PCR reads through MiXCR, storing one row per CDR3 protein. The sample yields about 1.2 million distinct CDR3 sequences, approximately 35% seen once. Material: peripheral blood or thyroid tissue (not recorded which). All receptors derive from an adult man with Graves' hyperthyroidism.

This clonotype was observed at least ten times. J is TRBJ2-7 and V is TRBV7-9; D is unresolved. There are 13 residues in the CDR3. The germline V gene encodes CDR1 SEHNR and CDR2 FQNEAQ (reference sequence). Trimming stripped 10 bases from V and 3 bases from J, with 16 bases between. The CDR3 DNA reads TGTGCCACCGAGACGGGTACGAACTACGAGCAGTACTTC. It is translated as CATETGTNYEQYF.

Many counts were recorded for this clonotype. The chain couples TRBV7-2 to TRBJ1-5; D perhaps matches TRBD1 (6 bases). With 4 bases removed from V and 7 bases from J, the gap between germline ends came to 17 bases. Germline V lookup: CDR1 SGHTA, CDR2 FQGNSA. The CDR3 has 15 amino acids. Written as DNA, the CDR3 is TGTGCCAGCAGCTACGACCTAGGGGGGCGGCAGCCCCAGCATTTT. It specifies CASSYDLGGRQPQHF. Variable domain in full (rest from reference TRBV7-2 and TRBJ1-5): GAGVSQSPSNKVTEKGKDVELRCDPISGHTALYWYRQSLGQGLEFLIYFQGNSAPDKSGLPSDRFSAERTGGSVSTLTIQRTQQEDSAVYLCASSYDLGGRQPQHFGDGTRLSIL.

This clonotype came up many times. CDR3 amino acids: CASSPSTTSGEAFF. As DNA, the CDR3 is TGTGCCAGCAGCCCAAGTACGACGTCAGGGGAAGCTTTCTTT. This rearrangement joins TRBV7-8 to TRBJ1-1; a possible D gene is TRBD1 (5 bases). Per the germline V gene, CDR1 is SGHVS and CDR2 is FQNEAQ. V lost 5 bases, J lost 8 bases, and 18 bases lay in between. CDR3 size: 14 residues.

This clonotype was found many times. The chain recombines TRBV19 with TRBJ2-2; no definite D call. Per the germline V gene, CDR1 is LNHDA and CDR2 is SQIVND (reference sequence). V shed 9 bases and J shed 6 bases, with 14 bases lying between them. This CDR3 is 13 amino acids long. The CDR3 bases are TGTGCCAGCAACCCGTATCCGGCCGGGGAGCTGTTTTTT. This gives the protein CASNPYPAGELFF.

This chain links TRBV10-3 with TRBJ1-5; 8 positions match TRBD1. Per the germline V gene, CDR1 is ENHRY and CDR2 is SYGVKD. Losses at the gene ends were 5 bases for V and 12 bases for J; bases not matched to a gene: 9. The length of the CDR3 is 13 residues. DNA for the CDR3: TGTGCCATCAGTAGACAGGGGTTTGGTGTCCAGCATTTT. Translated, it gives CAISRQGFGVQHF.

The chain links TRBV2 to TRBJ1-6; 7 nucleotides line up with TRBD1. The CDR3 has 12 residues. Germline CDR1 and CDR2: SNHLY and FYNNEI. The ends lost 6 bases at V and 7 bases at J; junction bases unmatched: 0. CDR3 in amino acids: CASRGQNSPLHF. DNA of the CDR3: TGTGCCAGCAGGGGACAGAATTCACCCCTCCACTTT. Drawing the rest from reference TRBV2 and TRBJ1-6, the complete variable domain is EPEVTQTPSHQVTQMGQEVILRCVPISNHLYFYWYRQILGQKVEFLVSFYNNEISEKSEIFDDQFSVERPDGSNFTLKIRSTKLEDSAMYFCASRGQNSPLHFGNGTRLTVT.

There are many counts of this clonotype. The gene calls are TRBV2 and TRBJ2-6; 10 nucleotides match TRBD1. V was clipped by 8 bases and J by 1 base; unmatched bases: 8. This CDR3 is 17 amino acids long. Germline loops: CDR1 SNHLY, CDR2 FYNNEI. CDR3 amino acids: CASRPGQGISGANVLTF. CDR3 DNA sequence: TGTGCCAGCCGGCCGGGACAGGGGATATCTGGGGCCAACGTCCTGACTTTC. Using reference TRBV2 and TRBJ2-6 for the parts outside the CDR3, the full variable domain is EPEVTQTPSHQVTQMGQEVILRCVPISNHLYFYWYRQILGQKVEFLVSFYNNEISEKSEIFDDQFSVERPDGSNFTLKIRSTKLEDSAMYFCASRPGQGISGANVLTFGAGSRLTVL.

There are a few counts of this clonotype. The chain couples TRBV7-3 to TRBJ2-3; D call uncertain. Germline V gene sequence: CDR1 SGHTA, CDR2 FQGTGA. The CDR3 totals 14 residues. Trimming pared 3 bases from V and 1 base from J, leaving 8 bases between. CDR3 in amino acids: CASSLVPRTDTQYF. CDR3 in DNA: TGTGCCAGCAGCTTGGTACCACGCACAGATACGCAGTATTTT.

This clonotype was counted ten times or more. This chain joins TRBV29-1 and TRBJ2-2, with D hard to call. V was cut by 0 bases and J by 1 base, with 9 bases left in between. Germline assignment: CDR1 SQVTM and CDR2 ANQGSEA. CDR3 length: 15 residues. CDR3 coding DNA: TGCAGCGTTGAAGATCGCTGGAAGAACACCGGGGAGCTGTTTTTT. This sequence encodes CSVEDRWKNTGELFF.

This chain links TRBV7-6 with TRBJ2-3, with a weak D call TRBD2 (6 bases). The CDR3 loop spans 14 amino acids. Between the trimmed V and J ends, which lost 2 bases and 4 bases, there was a span of 10 bases. CDR1 and CDR2 (germline): SGHVS, FNYEAQ. The CDR3 region is CASSLLTGADTQYF. DNA for the CDR3: TGTGCCAGCAGCTTATTAACGGGAGCAGATACGCAGTATTTT.

There are many counts of this clonotype. The chain links TRBV7-8 to TRBJ1-1; tentatively, D is TRBD1 (5 bases). V lost 4 bases to trimming and J lost 3 bases, with 15 bases between them. In germline, CDR1 is SGHVS, CDR2 FQNEAQ. This CDR3 region has 15 residues. The CDR3 nucleotides read TGTGCCAGCAGCTCTCCGGGACGGCGTCACACTGAAGCTTTCTTT. Encoded protein: CASSSPGRRHTEAFF.

V gene TRBV4-3 combines with J gene TRBJ1-4, with a possible D match to TRBD1 (5 bases). Germline lookup yields CDR1 LGHNA and CDR2 YSLEER. This CDR3 region has 15 residues. The V end was cut by 0 bases, the J end by 7 bases, with 12 bases between. The CDR3 is CASSQDRGASEKLFF. The CDR3 coding sequence is TGCGCCAGCAGCCAAGATCGCGGGGCGAGTGAAAAACTGTTTTTT.

Ten or more counts support this clonotype. This chain links TRBV15 with TRBJ1-2; 7 bases agree with TRBD1. CDR3 length: 14 residues. With 3 bases clipped from V and 6 bases from J, the junction kept 7 bases outside the gene matches. The germline CDR1 and CDR2 sequences are LNHNV and YYDKDF (reference sequence). The CDR3 protein is CATSRGQKMDGYTF. CDR3 nucleotide sequence: TGTGCCACCAGCAGGGGACAGAAAATGGATGGCTACACCTTC.

The J gene is TRBJ2-7, the V gene TRBV7-6; the D gene could be TRBD1 or TRBD2 (5 bases each). This CDR3 region has 15 residues. CDR1 and CDR2 from the germline V gene are SGHVS and FNYEAQ. The V gene lost 4 bases and the J gene lost 4 bases, with 17 bases spanning the gap. The CDR3 DNA reads TGTGCCAGCAGCTCCAAAACCGGGACGGAATACGAGCAGTACTTC. This translates into CASSSKTGTEYEQYF.

V and J are TRBV5-1 and TRBJ1-4; TRBD1 might be the D (6 bases). CDR3 length: 13 amino acids. V was shortened by 2 bases and J by 5 bases, with 7 bases between the two germline ends. Looked up from germline, CDR1 is SGHRS and CDR2 is YFSETQ. The chain's CDR3 is CASSFQGNEKLFF. CDR3 DNA sequence: TGCGCCAGCAGCTTCCAGGGGAATGAAAAACTGTTTTTT.

The chain combines TRBV27 with TRBJ1-5; 10 nucleotides align to TRBD1. Trimming cost V 8 bases and J 4 bases; bases outside gene matches: 8. Germline values: CDR1 MNHEY, CDR2 SMNVEV (reference sequence). The CDR3 is 15 residues long. CDR3 sequence (DNA): TGTGCCAGCCGGGGGACAGGGGTAATAAATCAGCCCCAGCATTTT. This translates into CASRGTGVINQPQHF.

The V gene is TRBV9, the J gene TRBJ1-4, with 8 bases that match TRBD1. The CDR3 totals 16 residues. Germline CDR1 reads SGDLS; CDR2 reads YYNGEE. The ends lost 5 bases at V and 8 bases at J; junction bases unmatched: 14. CDR3 in amino acids: CASSSRQDRVREKLFF. Written as DNA, the CDR3 is TGTGCCAGCAGTTCCCGACAGGACAGGGTACGCGAAAAACTGTTTTTT.

The rearrangement uses TRBV25-1 and TRBJ1-2; the D gene is possibly TRBD1 (5 bases). This CDR3 comprises 12 residues. The germline CDR1 and CDR2 sequences are MGHDK and SYGVNS. V lost 2 bases and J lost 8, with 9 bases in between. The CDR3 DNA reads as TGTGCCAGCAGTGAAGGCGGGGCCGGCTACACCTTC. As protein: CASSEGGAGYTF.

A remark on this clonotype: A much more abundant neighbour one base away suggests this may be a read error. V usage is TRBV7-8 and J usage is TRBJ2-5; 7 bases fit TRBD1. The CDR3 spans 14 residues. The trim removed 5 bases at V and 4 bases at J, leaving 7 bases unmatched. Germline V gene sequence: CDR1 SGHVS, CDR2 FQNEAQ. This CDR3 is CASSPGQRRETQYF. CDR3 nucleotide sequence: TGTGCCAGCAGCCCGGGACAGCGACGAGAGACCCAGTACTTC.

This clonotype was seen at least ten times. The rearrangement uses TRBV6-6 and TRBJ1-3; the D is unclear. The CDR3 totals 13 residues. The germline V gene encodes CDR1 MNHNY and CDR2 SVGAGI (reference sequence). Trimming took 2 bases from V and 7 from J, leaving 9 bases between them. This chain's CDR3 is CASSYLWENTIYF. The DNA for the CDR3 is TGTGCCAGCAGTTACCTTTGGGAGAACACCATATATTTT.

The J gene is TRBJ1-3, the V gene TRBV7-9; 7 nucleotides line up with TRBD1. The CDR3 has 15 residues. The V segment lost 7 bases and the J segment 4 bases; nucleotides outside the gene matches: 10. Germline V gene data show CDR1 as SEHNR and CDR2 as FQNEAQ (reference sequence). The CDR3 region has the DNA TGTGCCAGCACCGAACCGGGGACAGCCGGAAACACCATATATTTT. Translating gives CASTEPGTAGNTIYF.

The chain links TRBV4-3 to TRBJ2-2; D assignment may be TRBD1 or TRBD2 (5 bases each). Germline CDR1 is LGHNA and CDR2 is YSLEER. With 0 bases removed from V and 5 bases from J, the gap between germline ends came to 13 bases. The CDR3 runs to 16 residues. CDR3 amino acids: CASSQEWGRETGELFF. In DNA form, the CDR3 reads TGCGCCAGCAGCCAAGAATGGGGGAGAGAAACCGGGGAGCTGTTTTTT.

The sample holds many counts of this clonotype. The chain links TRBV10-1 to TRBJ1-1; D remains unclear. This CDR3 has 14 amino acids. Trimming took off 8 bases at V and 0 bases at J, with 13 bases between the two ends. Germline V gene lookup returns CDR1 WNHNN and CDR2 SYGVQD (reference sequence). CDR3 bases: TGCGCCAGCGATCGCGCAGACCTGAACACTGAAGCTTTCTTT. Its protein product is CASDRADLNTEAFF.

The rearrangement links TRBV30 to TRBJ2-5; D is unresolved. Trimming shortened V by 2 bases and J by 3 bases, and 4 bases separated the two germline ends. Germline assignment: CDR1 GTSNPN and CDR2 SVGIG (reference sequence). CDR3 size: 11 residues. The CDR3 region is CAWSQKETQYF. CDR3 in DNA: TGTGCCTGGAGTCAGAAAGAGACCCAGTACTTC.

The chain joins TRBV6-5 to TRBJ2-7, with a tentative D call TRBD1 (5 bases). V lost 0 bases and J lost 0, with 12 bases in between. There are 16 residues in the CDR3. Germline V gives CDR1 MNHEY, CDR2 SVGAGI. CDR3 bases: TGTGCCAGCAGTTACTCGATACAGGAGAGCTCCTACGAGCAGTACTTC. Residues: CASSYSIQESSYEQYF.

This clonotype was seen only a few times. The chain couples TRBV6-5 to TRBJ2-7; tentative D call: TRBD2 (5 bases). The CDR3 sequence is 13 residues long. V shed 0 bases and J shed 5 bases, with 8 bases lying between them. In germline, CDR1 is MNHEY, CDR2 SVGAGI. The CDR3 DNA reads as TGTGCCAGCAGTTACTCTATCGGGAACGAGCAGTACTTC. Amino acid sequence: CASSYSIGNEQYF.

In its sample, this clonotype was seen a few times. The chain couples TRBV11-2 to TRBJ2-7, with TRBD2 identical over 7 bases. Trimming cost V 5 bases and J 11 bases; bases outside gene matches: 9. The CDR3 spans 12 residues. In germline, CDR1 is SGHAT, CDR2 FQNNGV. For the CDR3, the DNA is TGTGCCAGCAGCACCACCAGGGAGGGAAAGTACTTC. It codes for CASSTTREGKYF.